One T cell receptor beta chain is described in this entry. What it binds is unknown. The data originate from a study of T cells expressing NK-cell markers. The study's findings and limits: Of the CD8+ T cell pool in more than 5 donors, roughly 1.0-8% was accounted for by dominant NKG2C+ clonotypes.

TCRdb reprocessed the 5' RACE reads and keeps a single row for each CDR3 protein, giving no DNA. The sample data list about 150,000 distinct CDR3 sequences. The CDR3 spans 15 residues. The J gene is TRBJ2-2, the V gene TRBV12-3 or TRBV12-4; lacking DNA, the TRBD1 call made by TCRdb goes unchecked. The receptor was derived from a woman aged 50 to 65 in good health. The sample was blood T cells: a sorted CD56 or NKG2C T cell subset, CD4+ or CD8+ T cells, or bulk PBMC T cells (not recorded which). The CDR3 is CASSFSGKFTGELFF.